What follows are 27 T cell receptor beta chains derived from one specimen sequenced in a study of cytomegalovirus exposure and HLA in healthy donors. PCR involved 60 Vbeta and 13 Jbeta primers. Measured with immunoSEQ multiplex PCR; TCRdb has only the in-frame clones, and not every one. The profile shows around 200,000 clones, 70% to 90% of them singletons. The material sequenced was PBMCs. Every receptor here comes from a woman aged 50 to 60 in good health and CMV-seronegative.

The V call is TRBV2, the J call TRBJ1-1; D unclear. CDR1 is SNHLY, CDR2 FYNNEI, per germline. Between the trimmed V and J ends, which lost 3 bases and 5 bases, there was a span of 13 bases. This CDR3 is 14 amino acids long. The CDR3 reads CASSEVGSRTEAFF. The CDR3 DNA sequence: TGTGCCAGCAGTGAGGTGGGGAGTAGGACTGAAGCTTTCTTT.

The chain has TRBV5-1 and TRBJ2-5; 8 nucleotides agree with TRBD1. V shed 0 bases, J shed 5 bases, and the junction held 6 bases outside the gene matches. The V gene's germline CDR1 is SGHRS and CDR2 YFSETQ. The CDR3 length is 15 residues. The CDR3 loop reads CASSLDGQGLETQYF. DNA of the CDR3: TGCGCCAGCAGCTTGGACGGACAGGGATTGGAGACCCAGTACTTC.

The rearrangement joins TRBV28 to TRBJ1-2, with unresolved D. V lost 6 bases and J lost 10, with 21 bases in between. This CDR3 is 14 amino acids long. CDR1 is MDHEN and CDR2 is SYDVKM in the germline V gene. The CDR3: CASRVPRGEVDYTF. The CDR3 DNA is TGTGCCAGCAGGGTTCCCCGGGGAGAAGTGGACTACACCTTC.

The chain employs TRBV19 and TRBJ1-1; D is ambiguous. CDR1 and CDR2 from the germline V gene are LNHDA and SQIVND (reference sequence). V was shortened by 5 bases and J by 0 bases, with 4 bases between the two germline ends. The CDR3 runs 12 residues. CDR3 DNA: TGTGCCAGTAGTGCGATGAACACTGAAGCTTTCTTT. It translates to CASSAMNTEAFF.

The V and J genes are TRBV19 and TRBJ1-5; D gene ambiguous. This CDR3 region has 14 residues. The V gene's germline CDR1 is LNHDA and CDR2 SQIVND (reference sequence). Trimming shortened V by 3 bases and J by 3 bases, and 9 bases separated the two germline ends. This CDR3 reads CASSINSVNQPQHF. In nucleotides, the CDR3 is TGTGCCAGTAGTATCAACAGTGTCAATCAGCCCCAGCATTTT.

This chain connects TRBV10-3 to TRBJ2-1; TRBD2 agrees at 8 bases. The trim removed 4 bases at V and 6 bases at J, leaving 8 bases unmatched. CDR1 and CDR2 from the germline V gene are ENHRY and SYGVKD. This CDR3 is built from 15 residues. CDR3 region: CAISGKRERTNEQFF. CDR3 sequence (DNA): TGTGCCATCAGTGGCAAGCGGGAGCGTACCAATGAGCAGTTCTTC.

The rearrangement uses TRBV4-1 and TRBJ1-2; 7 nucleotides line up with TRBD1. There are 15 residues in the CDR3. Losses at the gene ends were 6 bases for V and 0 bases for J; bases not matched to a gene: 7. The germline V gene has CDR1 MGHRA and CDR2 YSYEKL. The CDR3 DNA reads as TGCGCCAGCAGGCAGACCGGGACAGCTAACTATGGCTACACCTTC. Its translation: CASRQTGTANYGYTF.

The CDR3 region is CASSLTRNEQYF. In DNA form, the CDR3 reads TGTGCCAGCAGCTTAACCAGGAACGAGCAGTACTTC. This chain joins TRBV7-2 and TRBJ2-7; D unclear. CDR1 is SGHTA and CDR2 is FQGNSA in the germline V gene. The V end lost 2 bases, the J end lost 5 bases, and 7 bases lay between the germline ends. The CDR3 has 12 amino acids.

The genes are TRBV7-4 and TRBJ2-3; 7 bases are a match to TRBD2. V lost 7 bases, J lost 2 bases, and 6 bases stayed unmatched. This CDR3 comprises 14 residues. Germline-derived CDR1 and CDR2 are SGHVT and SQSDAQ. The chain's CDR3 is CASTLLATTDTQYF. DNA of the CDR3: TGTGCCAGCACCCTACTAGCGACCACAGATACGCAGTATTTT.

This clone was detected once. The CDR3 here is CASSHSGQSDTQYF. CDR3 sequence (DNA): TGTGCCAGCAGTCATAGTGGGCAATCAGATACGCAGTATTTT. The chain joins TRBV7-7 to TRBJ2-3, with no clear D. Germline V gene data show CDR1 as SSHAT and CDR2 as FNYEAQ (reference sequence). Trimming stripped 6 bases from V and 4 bases from J, with 14 bases between. The length of the CDR3 is 14 residues.

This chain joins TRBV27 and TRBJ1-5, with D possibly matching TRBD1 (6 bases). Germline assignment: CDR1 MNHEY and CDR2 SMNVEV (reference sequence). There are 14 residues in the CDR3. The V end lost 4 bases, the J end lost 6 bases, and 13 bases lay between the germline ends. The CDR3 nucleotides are TGTGCCAGCAGTTCCACAGGGTGGCGTCAGCCCCAGCATTTT. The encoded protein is CASSSTGWRQPQHF.

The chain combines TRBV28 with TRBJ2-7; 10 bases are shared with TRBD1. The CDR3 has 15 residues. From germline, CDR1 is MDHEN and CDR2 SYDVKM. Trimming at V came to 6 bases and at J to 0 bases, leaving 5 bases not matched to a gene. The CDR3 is CASSKGTGVSYEQYF. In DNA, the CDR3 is TGTGCCAGCAGCAAAGGGACAGGGGTCTCCTACGAGCAGTACTTC.

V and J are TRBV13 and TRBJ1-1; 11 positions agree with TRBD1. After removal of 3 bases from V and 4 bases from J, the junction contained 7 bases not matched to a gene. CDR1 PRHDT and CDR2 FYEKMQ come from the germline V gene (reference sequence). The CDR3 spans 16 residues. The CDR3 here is CASSFWTGGTATEAFF. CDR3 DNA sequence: TGTGCCAGCAGCTTTTGGACAGGGGGCACGGCCACTGAAGCTTTCTTT.

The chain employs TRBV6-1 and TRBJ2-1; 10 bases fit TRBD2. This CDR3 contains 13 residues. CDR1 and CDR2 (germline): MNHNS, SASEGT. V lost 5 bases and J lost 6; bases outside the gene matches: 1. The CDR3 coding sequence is TGTGCCAGCAGTACTAGCGGGACCAATGAGCAGTTCTTC. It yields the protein CASSTSGTNEQFF.

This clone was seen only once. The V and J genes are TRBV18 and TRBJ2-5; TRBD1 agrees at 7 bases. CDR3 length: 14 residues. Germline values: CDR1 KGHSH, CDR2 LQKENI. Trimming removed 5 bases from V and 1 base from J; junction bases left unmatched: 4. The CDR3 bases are TGTGCCAGCTCAACGAGGACAGGCCAAGAGACCCAGTACTTC. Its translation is CASSTRTGQETQYF.

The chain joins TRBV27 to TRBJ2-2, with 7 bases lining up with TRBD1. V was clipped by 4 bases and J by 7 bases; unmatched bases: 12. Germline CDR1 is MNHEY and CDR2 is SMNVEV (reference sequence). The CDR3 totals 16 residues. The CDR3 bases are TGTGCCAGCAGTTGGGGACAGAACTTAGGAGGCGGGGAGCTGTTTTTT. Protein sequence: CASSWGQNLGGGELFF.

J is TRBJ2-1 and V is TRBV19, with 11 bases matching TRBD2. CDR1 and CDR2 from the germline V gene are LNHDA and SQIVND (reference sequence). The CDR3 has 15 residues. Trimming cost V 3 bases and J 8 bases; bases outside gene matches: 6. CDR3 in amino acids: CASSITSGRGDEQFF. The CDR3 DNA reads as TGTGCCAGTAGTATCACTAGCGGGAGAGGTGATGAGCAGTTCTTC.

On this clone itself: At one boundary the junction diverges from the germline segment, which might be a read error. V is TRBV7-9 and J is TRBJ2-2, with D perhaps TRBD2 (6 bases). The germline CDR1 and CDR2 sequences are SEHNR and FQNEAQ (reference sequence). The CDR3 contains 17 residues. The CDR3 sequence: CSSSLAPWRENTGELFF. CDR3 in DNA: TGTTCCAGCAGCTTAGCTCCTTGGCGGGAGAACACCGGGGAGCTGTTTTTT.

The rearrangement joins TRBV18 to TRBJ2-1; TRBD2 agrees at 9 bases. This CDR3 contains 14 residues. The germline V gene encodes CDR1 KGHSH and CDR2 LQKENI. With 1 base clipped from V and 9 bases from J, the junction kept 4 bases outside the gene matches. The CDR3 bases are TGTGCCAGCTCACCACGGGCTAGCGGGGCTGAGCAGTTCTTC. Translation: CASSPRASGAEQFF.

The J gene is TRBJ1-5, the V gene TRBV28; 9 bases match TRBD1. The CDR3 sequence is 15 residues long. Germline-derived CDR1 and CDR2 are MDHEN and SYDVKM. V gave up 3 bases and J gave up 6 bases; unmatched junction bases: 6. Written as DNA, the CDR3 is TGTGCCAGCAGTTTCGGGGACAGGGTGCGTCAGCCCCAGCATTTT. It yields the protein CASSFGDRVRQPQHF.

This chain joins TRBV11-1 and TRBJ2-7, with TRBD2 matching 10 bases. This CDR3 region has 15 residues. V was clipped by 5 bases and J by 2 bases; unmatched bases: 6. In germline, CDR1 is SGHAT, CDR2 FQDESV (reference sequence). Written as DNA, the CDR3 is TGTGCCAGCAGCCTCTCCGGACTAGCGGCCTACGAGCAGTACTTC. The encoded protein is CASSLSGLAAYEQYF.

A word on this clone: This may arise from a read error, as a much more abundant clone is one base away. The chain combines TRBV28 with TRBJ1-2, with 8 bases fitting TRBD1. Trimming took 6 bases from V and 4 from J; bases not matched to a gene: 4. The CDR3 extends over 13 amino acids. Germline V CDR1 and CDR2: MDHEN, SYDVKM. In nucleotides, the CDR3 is TGTGCCAGCAGCCAGGGGGCGGGCTATGGCTACACCTTC. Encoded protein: CASSQGAGYGYTF.

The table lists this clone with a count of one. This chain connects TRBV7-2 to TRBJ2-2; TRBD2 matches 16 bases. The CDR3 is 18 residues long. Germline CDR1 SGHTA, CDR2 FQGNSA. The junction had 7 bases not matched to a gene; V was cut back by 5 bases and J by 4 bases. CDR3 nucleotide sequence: TGTGCCAGCAGCCCTCCGGGACTAGCGGGAGGGAGCACCGGGGAGCTGTTTTTT. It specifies CASSPPGLAGGSTGELFF.

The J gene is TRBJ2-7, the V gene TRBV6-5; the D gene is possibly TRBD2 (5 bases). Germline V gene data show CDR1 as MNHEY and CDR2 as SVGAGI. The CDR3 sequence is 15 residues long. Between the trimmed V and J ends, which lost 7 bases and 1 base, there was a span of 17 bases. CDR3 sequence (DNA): TGTGCCAGCACCGACGAACGAGAGGGATCCTACGAGCAGTACTTC. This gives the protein CASTDEREGSYEQYF.

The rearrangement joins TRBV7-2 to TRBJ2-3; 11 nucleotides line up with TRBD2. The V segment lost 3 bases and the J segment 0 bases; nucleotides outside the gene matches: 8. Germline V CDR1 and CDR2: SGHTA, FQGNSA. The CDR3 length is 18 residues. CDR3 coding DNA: TGTGCCAGCAGCTTCACCCCCGGGACTAGCGGCAGCACAGATACGCAGTATTTT. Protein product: CASSFTPGTSGSTDTQYF.

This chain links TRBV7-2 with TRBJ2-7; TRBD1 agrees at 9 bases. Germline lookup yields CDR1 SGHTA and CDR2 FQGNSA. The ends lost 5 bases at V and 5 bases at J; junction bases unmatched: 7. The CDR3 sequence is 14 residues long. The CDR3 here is CASSPTGGRNEQYF. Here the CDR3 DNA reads TGTGCCAGCAGCCCAACAGGGGGCAGAAACGAGCAGTACTTC.

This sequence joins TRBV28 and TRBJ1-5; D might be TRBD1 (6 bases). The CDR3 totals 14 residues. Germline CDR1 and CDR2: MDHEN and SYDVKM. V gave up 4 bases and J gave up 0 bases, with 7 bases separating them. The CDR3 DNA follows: TGTGCCAGCAGTTACAGGGATAGCAATCAGCCCCAGCATTTT. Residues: CASSYRDSNQPQHF.